This T cell receptor beta chain was profiled in a study of blood T cell repertoires in COVID-19. Produced via immunoSEQ multiplex PCR; TCRdb's table is partial and in-frame only. Of approximately 470,000 clones listed, around 87% are singletons. The clonotype originates from a woman younger than 35 who had recovered from COVID-19. Material for sequencing was PBMCs or T cells enriched from blood (not recorded which).

This CDR3 reads CASSLEPGAGFTEAFF. Here the CDR3 DNA reads TGCGCCAGCAGCTTGGAACCTGGGGCCGGGTTCACTGAAGCTTTCTTT. V usage is TRBV5-1 and J usage is TRBJ1-1; tentative D call: TRBD1 (5 bases). CDR3 size: 16 residues. Germline values: CDR1 SGHRS, CDR2 YFSETQ. V lost 0 bases and J 4 bases, leaving 16 bases between the germline ends.